This entry lists 4 T cell receptor beta chains sequenced from one sample in a study of blood T cell repertoires in COVID-19. Here immunoSEQ multiplex PCR was the method, and the copy in TCRdb shows in-frame clones only, minus some. The sample consists of roughly 110,000 clones, approximately 89% of them appearing once. The sample consisted of peripheral blood. These receptors were obtained from an older woman with COVID-19, enrolled during active disease.

The chain combines TRBV10-1 with TRBJ1-1; D unresolved. V was trimmed by 3 bases and J by 0 bases, leaving 2 bases between them. Germline V gene sequence: CDR1 WNHNN, CDR2 SYGVQD (reference sequence). The CDR3 extends over 12 amino acids. CDR3 amino acids: CASSDMNTEAFF. DNA for the CDR3: TGCGCCAGCAGTGATATGAACACTGAAGCTTTCTTT.

This clone was counted a few times. The J gene is TRBJ1-1, the V gene TRBV11-2; 9 bases agree with TRBD1. V shed 0 bases and J 1 base; nucleotides not matched to a gene: 3. This CDR3 contains 16 residues. Germline V gene lookup returns CDR1 SGHAT and CDR2 FQNNGV. In nucleotides, the CDR3 is TGTGCCAGCAGCTTAGATCCGGGACAGGGGAACACTGAAGCTTTCTTT. It codes for CASSLDPGQGNTEAFF.

Of note for this clone: One end of the junction is discordant with germline, which a read error may explain. The chain employs TRBV28 and TRBJ1-2, with D hard to call. The CDR3 contains 13 residues. Per germline, CDR1 MDHEN and CDR2 SYDVKM. The CDR3 spells CASRTPPADEWVF. DNA of the CDR3: TGTGCCAGCAGGACTCCACCGGCCGACGAGTGGGTCTTC.

CDR3 amino acids: CASSQGGLAGEVGNEQFF. The CDR3 bases are TGCGCCAGCAGCCAAGGAGGACTAGCGGGGGAGGTTGGGAATGAGCAGTTCTTC. This chain connects TRBV4-3 to TRBJ2-1; 13 bases agree with TRBD2. V dropped 1 base and J dropped 7; count of bases not matched to a gene: 10. Per the germline V gene, CDR1 is LGHNA and CDR2 is YSLEER. CDR3 length equals 18 residues.